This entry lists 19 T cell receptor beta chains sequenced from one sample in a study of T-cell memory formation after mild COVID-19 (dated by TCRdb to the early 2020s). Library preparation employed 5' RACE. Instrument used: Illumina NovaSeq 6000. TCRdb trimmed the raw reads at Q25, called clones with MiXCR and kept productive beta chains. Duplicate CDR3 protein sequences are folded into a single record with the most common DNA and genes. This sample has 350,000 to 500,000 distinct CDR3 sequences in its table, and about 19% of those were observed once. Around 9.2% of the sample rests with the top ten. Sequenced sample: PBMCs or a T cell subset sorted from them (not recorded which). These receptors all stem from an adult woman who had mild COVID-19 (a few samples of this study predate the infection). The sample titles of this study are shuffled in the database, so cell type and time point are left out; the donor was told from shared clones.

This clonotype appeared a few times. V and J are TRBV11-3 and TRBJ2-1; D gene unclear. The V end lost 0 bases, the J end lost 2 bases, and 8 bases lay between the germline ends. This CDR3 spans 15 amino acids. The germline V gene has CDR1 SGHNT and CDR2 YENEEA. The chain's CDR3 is CASSLDRMAYNEQFF. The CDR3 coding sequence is TGTGCCAGCAGCTTAGATCGGATGGCCTACAATGAGCAGTTCTTC. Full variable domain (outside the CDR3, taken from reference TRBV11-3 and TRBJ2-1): EAGVVQSPRYKIIEKKQPVAFWCNPISGHNTLYWYLQNLGQGPELLIRYENEEAVDDSQLPKDRFSAERLKGVDSTLKIQPAELGDSAVYLCASSLDRMAYNEQFFGPGTRLTVL.

The CDR3 reads CASSLEGDSGANVLTF. CDR3 nucleotides: TGTGCCAGCAGCTTAGAGGGGGACTCTGGGGCCAACGTCCTGACTTTC. V usage is TRBV4-2 and J usage is TRBJ2-6, with D possibly TRBD1 on 6 matching bases. This CDR3 has 16 residues. CDR1 LGHNA and CDR2 YNFKEQ come from the germline V gene. V lost 5 bases, J lost 0 bases, and 11 bases lay in between.

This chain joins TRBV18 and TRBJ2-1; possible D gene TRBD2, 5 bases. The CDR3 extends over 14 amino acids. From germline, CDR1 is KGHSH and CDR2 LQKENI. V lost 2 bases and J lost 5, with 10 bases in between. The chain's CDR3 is CASSPKLDNNEQFF. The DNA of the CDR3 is TGTGCCAGCTCACCAAAACTAGATAACAATGAGCAGTTCTTC.

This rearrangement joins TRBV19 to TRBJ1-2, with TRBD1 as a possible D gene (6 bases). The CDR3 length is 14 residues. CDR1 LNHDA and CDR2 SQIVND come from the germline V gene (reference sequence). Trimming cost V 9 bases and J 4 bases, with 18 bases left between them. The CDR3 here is CASLLEARGYGYTF. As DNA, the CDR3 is TGTGCCAGCCTCTTGGAGGCCAGGGGCTATGGCTACACCTTC.

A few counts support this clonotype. The CDR3 spells CASSVTAGDETQYF. CDR3 DNA sequence: TGTGCCAGCAGCGTAACAGCGGGAGACGAGACCCAGTACTTC. This chain links TRBV9 with TRBJ2-5; 8 bases fit TRBD2. This CDR3 region has 14 residues. J lost 5 bases, V lost 1 base, and 4 bases had no gene match. Per the germline V gene, CDR1 is SGDLS and CDR2 is YYNGEE.

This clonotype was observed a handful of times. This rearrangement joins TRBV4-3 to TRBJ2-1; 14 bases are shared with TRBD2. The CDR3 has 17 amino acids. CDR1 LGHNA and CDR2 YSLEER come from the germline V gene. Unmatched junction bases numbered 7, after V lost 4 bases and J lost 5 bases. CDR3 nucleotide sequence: TGCGCCAGCAGCCGAGAGACTAGCGGGAGGGGAAACAATGAGCAGTTCTTC. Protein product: CASSRETSGRGNNEQFF.

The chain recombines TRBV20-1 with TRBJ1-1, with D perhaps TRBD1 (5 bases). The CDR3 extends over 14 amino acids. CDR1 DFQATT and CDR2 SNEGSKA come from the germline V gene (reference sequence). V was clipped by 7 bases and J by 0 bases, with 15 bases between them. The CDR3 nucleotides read TGCAGTGTAGCCTCCAGGGCGGTGAACACTGAAGCTTTCTTT. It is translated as CSVASRAVNTEAFF.

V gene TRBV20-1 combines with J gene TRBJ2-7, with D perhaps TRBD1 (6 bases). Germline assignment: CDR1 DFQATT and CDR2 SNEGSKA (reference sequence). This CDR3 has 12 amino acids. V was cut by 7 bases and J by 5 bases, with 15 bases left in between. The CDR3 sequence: CSVGGPGDEQYF. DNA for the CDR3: TGCAGTGTAGGGGGTCCCGGGGACGAGCAGTACTTC.

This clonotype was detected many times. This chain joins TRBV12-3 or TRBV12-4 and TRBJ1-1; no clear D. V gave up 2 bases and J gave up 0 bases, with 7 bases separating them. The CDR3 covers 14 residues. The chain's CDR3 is CASSLNSLNTEAFF. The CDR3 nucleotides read TGTGCCAGCAGTTTAAACAGTTTGAACACTGAAGCTTTCTTT.

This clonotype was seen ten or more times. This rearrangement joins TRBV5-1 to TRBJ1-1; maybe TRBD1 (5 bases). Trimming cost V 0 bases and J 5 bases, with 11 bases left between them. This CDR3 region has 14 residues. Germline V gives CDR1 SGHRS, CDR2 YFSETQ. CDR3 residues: CASSLVQGETEAFF. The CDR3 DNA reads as TGCGCCAGCAGCTTGGTCCAGGGAGAGACTGAAGCTTTCTTT.

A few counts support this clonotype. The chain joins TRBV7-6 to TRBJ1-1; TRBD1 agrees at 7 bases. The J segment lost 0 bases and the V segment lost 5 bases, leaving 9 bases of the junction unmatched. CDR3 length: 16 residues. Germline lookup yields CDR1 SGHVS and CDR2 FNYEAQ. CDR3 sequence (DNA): TGTGCCAGCAGCGGCAACACAGGGGTACTGAACACTGAAGCTTTCTTT. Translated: CASSGNTGVLNTEAFF.

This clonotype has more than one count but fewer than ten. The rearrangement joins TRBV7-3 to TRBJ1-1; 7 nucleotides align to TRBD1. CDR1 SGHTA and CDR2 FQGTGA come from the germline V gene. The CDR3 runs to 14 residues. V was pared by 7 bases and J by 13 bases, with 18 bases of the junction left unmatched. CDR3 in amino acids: CASTESRDSRKLFF. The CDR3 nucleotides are TGTGCCAGCACAGAATCGCGGGACAGTAGGAAGCTTTTCTTT.

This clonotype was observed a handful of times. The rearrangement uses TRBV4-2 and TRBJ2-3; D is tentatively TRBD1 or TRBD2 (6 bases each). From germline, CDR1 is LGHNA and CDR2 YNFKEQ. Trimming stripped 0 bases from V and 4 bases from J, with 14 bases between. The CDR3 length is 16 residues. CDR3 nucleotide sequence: TGTGCCAGCAGCCAAGATAGGGCAAGGGGGGCAGATACGCAGTATTTT. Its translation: CASSQDRARGADTQYF.

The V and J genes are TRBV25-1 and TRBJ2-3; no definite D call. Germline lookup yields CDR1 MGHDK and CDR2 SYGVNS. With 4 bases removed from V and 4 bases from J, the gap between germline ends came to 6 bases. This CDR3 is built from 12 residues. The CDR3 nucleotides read TGTGCCAGCAGTGTTAACCCAGATACGCAGTATTTT. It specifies CASSVNPDTQYF.

CDR3 in DNA: TGTGCCAGCAGTCCACCGGGACTAGTCGAAAGCACAGATACGCAGTATTTT. Protein: CASSPPGLVESTDTQYF. This chain links TRBV7-8 with TRBJ2-3, with TRBD2 matching over 8 bases. Germline CDR1 reads SGHVS; CDR2 reads FQNEAQ. This CDR3 spans 17 amino acids. V shed 6 bases, J shed 0 bases, and the junction held 11 bases outside the gene matches. Variable domain in full (rest from reference TRBV7-8 and TRBJ2-3): GAGVSQSPRYKVAKRGQDVALRCDPISGHVSLFWYQQALGQGPEFLTYFQNEAQLDKSGLPSDRFFAERPEGSVSTLKIQRTQQEDSAVYLCASSPPGLVESTDTQYFGPGTRLTVL.

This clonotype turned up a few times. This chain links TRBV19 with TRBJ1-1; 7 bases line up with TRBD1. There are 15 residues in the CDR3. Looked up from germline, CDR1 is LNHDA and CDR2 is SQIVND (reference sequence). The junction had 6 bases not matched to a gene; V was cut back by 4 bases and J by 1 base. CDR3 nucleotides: TGTGCCAGTAGTACTATCGGGACAGCGAACACTGAAGCTTTCTTT. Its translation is CASSTIGTANTEAFF.

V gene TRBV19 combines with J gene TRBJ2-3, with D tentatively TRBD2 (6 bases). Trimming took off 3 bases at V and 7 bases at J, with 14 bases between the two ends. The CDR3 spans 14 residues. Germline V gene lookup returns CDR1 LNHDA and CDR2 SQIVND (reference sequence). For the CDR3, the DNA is TGTGCCAGTAGTATCCCGGCTGCGGGAAATACGCAGTATTTT. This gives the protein CASSIPAAGNTQYF.

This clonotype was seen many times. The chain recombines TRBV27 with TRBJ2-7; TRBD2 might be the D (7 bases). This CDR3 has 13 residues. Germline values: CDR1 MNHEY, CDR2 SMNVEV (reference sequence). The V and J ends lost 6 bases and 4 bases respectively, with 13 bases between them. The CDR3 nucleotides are TGTGCCAGCAGGGGGGGGGCTATGTACGAGCAGTACTTC. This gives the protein CASRGGAMYEQYF.

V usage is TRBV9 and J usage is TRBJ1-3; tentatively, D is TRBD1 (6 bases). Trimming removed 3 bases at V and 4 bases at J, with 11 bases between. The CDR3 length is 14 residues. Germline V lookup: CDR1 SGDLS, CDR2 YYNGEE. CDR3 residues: CASSADRRGNTIYF. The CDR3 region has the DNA TGTGCCAGCAGCGCCGACAGGAGAGGAAACACCATATATTTT. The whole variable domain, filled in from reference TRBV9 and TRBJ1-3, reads DSGVTQTPKHLITATGQRVTLRCSPRSGDLSVYWYQQSLDQGLQFLIQYYNGEERAKGNILERFSAQQFPDLHSELNLSSLELGDSALYFCASSADRRGNTIYFGEGSWLTVV.